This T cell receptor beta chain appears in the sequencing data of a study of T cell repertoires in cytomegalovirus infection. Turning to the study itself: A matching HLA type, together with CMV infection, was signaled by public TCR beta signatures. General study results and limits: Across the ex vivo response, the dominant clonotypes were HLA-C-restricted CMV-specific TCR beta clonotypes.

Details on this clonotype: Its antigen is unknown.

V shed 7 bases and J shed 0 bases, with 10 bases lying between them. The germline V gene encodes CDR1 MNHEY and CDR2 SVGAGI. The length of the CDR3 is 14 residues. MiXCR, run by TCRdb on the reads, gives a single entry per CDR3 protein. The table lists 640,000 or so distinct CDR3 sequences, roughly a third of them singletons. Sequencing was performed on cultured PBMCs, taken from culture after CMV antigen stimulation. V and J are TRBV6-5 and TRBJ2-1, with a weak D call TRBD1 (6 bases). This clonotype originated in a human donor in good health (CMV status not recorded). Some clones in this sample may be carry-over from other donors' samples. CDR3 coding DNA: TGTGCCAGCACCAGGGGCCTCTCCTACAATGAGCAGTTCTTC. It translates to CASTRGLSYNEQFF.